This passage covers 21 T cell receptor beta chains from one sample sequenced in a study of blood T cell repertoires in COVID-19. The repertoire was sequenced with immunoSEQ multiplex PCR; TCRdb's copy has only in-frame clones and lacks some. The sample carries approximately 300,000 clones, about 90% recorded once. The sample was PBMCs or T cells enriched from blood (not recorded which). These receptors originate from a woman aged 18-29 years with acute COVID-19.

Worth noting for this clone: This sample includes further DNA sequences coding for the same CDR3. This chain connects TRBV27 to TRBJ2-3; a possible D gene is TRBD2 (6 bases). Per the germline V gene, CDR1 is MNHEY and CDR2 is SMNVEV (reference sequence). Between the trimmed V and J ends, which lost 3 bases and 3 bases, there was a span of 13 bases. This CDR3 has 15 amino acids. CDR3 nucleotides: TGTGCCAGCAGTTTCGAGGGCGGGATAACAGATACGCAGTATTTT. Encoded protein: CASSFEGGITDTQYF.

This clone has a single count. This rearrangement joins TRBV6-5 to TRBJ1-5; the match to TRBD1 covers 10 bases. V was clipped by 8 bases and J by 2 bases; unmatched bases: 6. From germline, CDR1 is MNHEY and CDR2 SVGAGI. This CDR3 region has 15 residues. CDR3 DNA sequence: TGTGCCAGCGGGACAGGGGTTTCGGGCAATCAGCCCCAGCATTTT. This encodes CASGTGVSGNQPQHF.

The chain links TRBV28 to TRBJ1-4, with 7 nucleotides matching TRBD1. V lost 7 bases, J lost 0 bases, and 5 bases stayed unmatched. Germline CDR1 and CDR2: MDHEN and SYDVKM. This CDR3 region has 15 residues. CDR3: CASKPDRATNEKLFF. The CDR3 DNA follows: TGTGCCAGCAAACCAGACAGGGCAACTAATGAAAAACTGTTTTTT. Full variable domain (remainder filled in from reference TRBV28 and TRBJ1-4): DVKVTQSSRYLVKRTGEKVFLECVQDMDHENMFWYRQDPGLGLRLIYFSYDVKMKEKGDIPEGYSVSREKKERFSLILESASTNQTSMYLCASKPDRATNEKLFFGSGTQLSVL.

The chain combines TRBV27 with TRBJ1-6; D gene uncertain. Germline V gene sequence: CDR1 MNHEY, CDR2 SMNVEV (reference sequence). Trimming stripped 3 bases from V and 6 bases from J, with 9 bases between. This CDR3 region has 14 residues. The CDR3 is CASSLAVTNSPLHF. The CDR3 bases are TGTGCCAGCAGTTTGGCGGTTACTAATTCACCCCTCCACTTT.

V is TRBV9 and J is TRBJ1-1; D gene unclear. V was cut by 6 bases and J by 0 bases, with 9 bases left in between. The germline gives CDR1 SGDLS, CDR2 YYNGEE. CDR3 length: 13 residues. As DNA, the CDR3 is TGTGCCAGCATGAGGGCCATGAACACTGAAGCTTTCTTT. The encoded protein is CASMRAMNTEAFF.

The chain joins TRBV19 to TRBJ1-2, with D perhaps matching TRBD1 (5 bases). V lost 1 base and J 7 bases, leaving 7 bases between the germline ends. The germline V gene has CDR1 LNHDA and CDR2 SQIVND (reference sequence). The CDR3 is 12 amino acids. CDR3 residues: CASSIGRAGYTF. CDR3 nucleotides: TGTGCCAGTAGTATAGGCAGGGCTGGCTACACCTTC.

The gene calls are TRBV6-5 and TRBJ1-2, with a tentative D call TRBD1 (5 bases). Germline-derived CDR1 and CDR2 are MNHEY and SVGAGI. CDR3 length: 15 residues. Trimming took off 4 bases at V and 2 bases at J, with 14 bases between the two ends. The CDR3 is CASSSRDGGNYGYTF. In nucleotides, the CDR3 is TGTGCCAGCAGTTCAAGGGACGGGGGGAACTATGGCTACACCTTC.

The CDR3 coding sequence is TGCGCCAGCAGCGGGGACATCGAAGGGGCCCAGTACTTC. It encodes CASSGDIEGAQYF. The chain links TRBV5-1 to TRBJ2-5; D perhaps matches TRBD1 (6 bases). V was shortened by 4 bases and J by 9 bases, with 16 bases between the two germline ends. The CDR3 sequence is 13 residues long. From germline, CDR1 is SGHRS and CDR2 YFSETQ. The variable domain in full, completed from reference TRBV5-1 and TRBJ2-5, reads KAGVTQTPRYLIKTRGQQVTLSCSPISGHRSVSWYQQTPGQGLQFLFEYFSETQRNKGNFPGRFSGRQFSNSRSEMNVSTLELGDSALYLCASSGDIEGAQYFGPGTRLLVL.

The chain combines TRBV5-6 with TRBJ2-5, with D tentatively TRBD1 (5 bases). V lost 0 bases, J lost 5 bases, and 8 bases lay in between. This CDR3 comprises 13 residues. From germline, CDR1 is SGHDT and CDR2 YYEEEE. CDR3 coding DNA: TGTGCCAGCAGCTTGGAAGGGGTTGAGACCCAGTACTTC. Translated: CASSLEGVETQYF.

The chain is built from TRBV18 and TRBJ1-1, with 7 bases fitting TRBD1. Germline CDR1 is KGHSH and CDR2 is LQKENI. The CDR3 is 14 residues long. The V and J ends lost 6 bases and 6 bases, in that order; junction bases with no gene match: 10. CDR3 DNA sequence: TGTGCCAGCTCTTCCGGTAAGGGGGCGCCTGAAGCTTTCTTT. Translation gives CASSSGKGAPEAFF.

This clone has only one observation. Relative to the germline gene, one junction end is altered; a read error may explain this. The chain uses TRBV7-7 and TRBJ2-5; tentatively, D is TRBD2 (5 bases). CDR3 length equals 15 residues. The germline gives CDR1 SSHAT, CDR2 FNYEAQ (reference sequence). The CDR3 bases are TGTGCTAGCAGCTTAGCGCCAGGCCCCCAAGAGACCCAGTACTTC. Translating it yields CASSLAPGPQETQYF.

This sequence joins TRBV7-9 and TRBJ2-5; TRBD2 matches 7 bases. Germline values: CDR1 SEHNR, CDR2 FQNEAQ (reference sequence). The CDR3 sequence is 18 residues long. Trimming removed 1 base from V and 5 bases from J; junction bases left unmatched: 16. CDR3 sequence reads: CASSLGLMRERVGETQYF. The DNA for the CDR3 is TGTGCCAGCAGCTTAGGATTGATGCGGGAGAGGGTAGGGGAGACCCAGTACTTC.

The V call is TRBV27, the J call TRBJ1-6; TRBD1 matches at 9 bases. With V trimmed by 4 bases and J by 5 bases, 0 bases remained unmatched. Germline CDR1 MNHEY, CDR2 SMNVEV (reference sequence). The CDR3 totals 14 residues. CDR3 protein: CASSWTGDNSPLHF. Here the CDR3 DNA reads TGTGCCAGCAGTTGGACAGGGGATAATTCACCCCTCCACTTT.

This clone was found a few times. The chain couples TRBV29-1 to TRBJ1-3; possibly TRBD1 for D (5 bases). From germline, CDR1 is SQVTM and CDR2 ANQGSEA. CDR3 size: 13 residues. Trimming took off 6 bases at V and 9 bases at J, with 18 bases between the two ends. CDR3 residues: CSVTLGVGGTIYF. For the CDR3, the DNA is TGCAGCGTCACATTAGGGGTCGGGGGCACCATATATTTT.

The chain employs TRBV7-2 and TRBJ2-7, with 7 bases matching TRBD2. The germline V gene encodes CDR1 SGHTA and CDR2 FQGNSA. The CDR3 has 18 amino acids. J lost 0 bases, V lost 1 base, and 12 bases had no gene match. The chain's CDR3 is CASSLGVISGTTSYEQYF. CDR3 DNA sequence: TGTGCCAGCAGCTTAGGGGTAATCAGCGGGACGACCTCCTACGAGCAGTACTTC.

The V gene is TRBV28, the J gene TRBJ1-2; the D is unclear. Germline V gene sequence: CDR1 MDHEN, CDR2 SYDVKM. The CDR3 length is 10 residues. V lost 10 bases and J lost 5, with 8 bases in between. The CDR3 DNA reads as TGTGCCACCGGGATGTATGGCTACACCTTC. Translating it yields CATGMYGYTF.

The chain carries TRBV20-1 and TRBJ1-1, with D uncertain. Deletions cut 3 bases from V and 3 bases from J, with 11 bases between. Germline lookup yields CDR1 DFQATT and CDR2 SNEGSKA (reference sequence). The CDR3 totals 13 residues. The CDR3 here is CSASRAGYTEAFF. The CDR3 DNA sequence: TGCAGTGCTAGTCGAGCAGGTTACACTGAAGCTTTCTTT.

The V gene is TRBV5-1, the J gene TRBJ1-1; 7 bases map to TRBD1. Trimming cost V 4 bases and J 11 bases; bases outside gene matches: 11. The germline V gene has CDR1 SGHRS and CDR2 YFSETQ. The CDR3 is made up of 13 amino acids. This chain's CDR3 is CASSLGARGPAFF. The CDR3, as DNA: TGCGCCAGCAGCCTGGGGGCTAGGGGGCCGGCTTTCTTT.

V gene TRBV4-2 combines with J gene TRBJ2-5; 7 bases match TRBD1. The germline CDR1 and CDR2 sequences are LGHNA and YNFKEQ. The CDR3 consists of 15 residues. The ends lost 4 bases at V and 1 base at J; junction bases unmatched: 6. This CDR3 reads CASSREDRLQETQYF. CDR3 DNA: TGTGCCAGCAGCCGAGAGGACAGGCTCCAAGAGACCCAGTACTTC.

This rearrangement joins TRBV18 to TRBJ1-2; D may be TRBD1 (6 bases). This CDR3 comprises 15 residues. The germline gives CDR1 KGHSH, CDR2 LQKENI. V was shortened by 3 bases and J by 0 bases, with 11 bases between the two germline ends. The CDR3 sequence is CASSPRDNSNYGYTF. In DNA form, the CDR3 reads TGTGCCAGCTCACCCCGGGACAACTCTAACTATGGCTACACCTTC.

V usage is TRBV21-1 and J usage is TRBJ1-2; TRBD1, the table's D call, lacks a check against the DNA. TRBV21-1 is annotated as a pseudogene. The CDR3 contains 14 residues. The CDR3 reads CASSNRVVNYGYTF. Written as DNA, the CDR3 is TGTGCCAGCAGCAACAGGGTAGTAAACTATGGCTACACCTTC.